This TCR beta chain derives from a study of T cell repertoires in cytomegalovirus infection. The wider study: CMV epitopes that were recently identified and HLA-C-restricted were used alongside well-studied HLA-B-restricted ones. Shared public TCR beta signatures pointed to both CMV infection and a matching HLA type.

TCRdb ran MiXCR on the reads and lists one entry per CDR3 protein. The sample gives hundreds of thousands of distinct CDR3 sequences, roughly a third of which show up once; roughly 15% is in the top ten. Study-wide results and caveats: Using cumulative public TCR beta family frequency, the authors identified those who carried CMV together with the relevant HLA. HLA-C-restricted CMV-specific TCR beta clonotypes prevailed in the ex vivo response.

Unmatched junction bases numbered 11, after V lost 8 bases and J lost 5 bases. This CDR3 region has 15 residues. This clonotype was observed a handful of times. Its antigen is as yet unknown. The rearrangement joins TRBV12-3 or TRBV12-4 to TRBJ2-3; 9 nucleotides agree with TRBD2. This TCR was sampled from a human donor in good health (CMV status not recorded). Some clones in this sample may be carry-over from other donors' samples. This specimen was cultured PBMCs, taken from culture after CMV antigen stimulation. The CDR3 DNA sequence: TGTGCCAGCCAACCCCCTAGCGGGACGGGAGATACGCAGTATTTT. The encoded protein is CASQPPSGTGDTQYF.